This T cell receptor (beta chain) was recorded in a study of sequential checkpoint blockade in melanoma. This CDR3 spans 14 amino acids. Germline loops: CDR1 SGDLS, CDR2 YYNGEE. Treatment meaning: randomized to nivolumab then ipilimumab (arm A) or the reverse (arm B). Clones were sequenced by immunoSEQ multiplex PCR, and TCRdb holds only the in-frame ones, with some missing. Of some 11,000 clones listed, about 78% are singletons. The receptor was isolated from a human donor with melanoma. The chain employs TRBV9 and TRBJ2-5, with 9 bases lining up with TRBD2. The DNA end is a closer match to TRBJ2-7, so the J assignment may be wrong. The sample here was CD8+ T cells sorted from blood (inferred from file names), taken from a patient given nivolumab and ipilimumab in sequence. CDR3 residues: CASSVSGSVYEQYF. In DNA form, the CDR3 reads TGTGCCAGCAGCGTTAGCGGGAGTGTCTACGAGCAGTACTTC.